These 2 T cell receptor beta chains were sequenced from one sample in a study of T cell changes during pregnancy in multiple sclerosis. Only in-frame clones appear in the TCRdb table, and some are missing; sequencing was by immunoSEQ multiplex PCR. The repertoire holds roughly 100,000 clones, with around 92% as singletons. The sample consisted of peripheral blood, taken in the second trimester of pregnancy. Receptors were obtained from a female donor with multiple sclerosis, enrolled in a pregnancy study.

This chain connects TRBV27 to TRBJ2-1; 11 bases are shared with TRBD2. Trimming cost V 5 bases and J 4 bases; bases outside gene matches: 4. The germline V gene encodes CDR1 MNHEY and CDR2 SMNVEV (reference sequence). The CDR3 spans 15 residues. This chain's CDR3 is CASSPGTSGYNEQFF. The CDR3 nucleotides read TGTGCCAGCAGTCCCGGGACTAGCGGTTACAATGAGCAGTTCTTC.

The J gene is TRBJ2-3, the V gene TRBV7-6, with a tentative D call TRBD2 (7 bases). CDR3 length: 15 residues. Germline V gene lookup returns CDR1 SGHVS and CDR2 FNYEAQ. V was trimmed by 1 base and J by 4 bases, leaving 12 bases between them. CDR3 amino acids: CASSLVGGAPDTQYF. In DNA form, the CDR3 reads TGTGCCAGCAGCTTAGTAGGGGGGGCTCCAGATACGCAGTATTTT. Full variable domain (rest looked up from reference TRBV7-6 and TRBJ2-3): GAGVSQSPRYKVTKRGQDVALRCDPISGHVSLYWYRQALGQGPEFLTYFNYEAQQDKSGLPNDRFSAERPEGSISTLTIQRTEQRDSAMYRCASSLVGGAPDTQYFGPGTRLTVL.